The clone carrying this T cell receptor beta chain was seen at least ten times. No antigen is known for it. With 5 bases clipped from V and 2 bases from J, the junction kept 2 bases outside the gene matches. The CDR3 has 13 residues. Diagnosis was based on clinical symptoms, serum thyroxine, TRAb, thyroid ultrasound and orbital computed tomography. The record originates from a study of Graves' ophthalmopathy and Graves' hyperthyroidism. Study information: Peripheral blood sampling preceded any treatment and occurred at initial diagnosis. Study-wide results and limits: The model's prediction of ophthalmopathy progression had about 70% sensitivity and 72% to 85% specificity. Most thyroid-expanded clonotypes exceeding 0.001 frequency were also found in blood.

RNA transcripts provided the template for amplifying TCR beta CDR3 regions. Second-round multiplex PCR came after first-round RT-PCR with HTBI primers. TCRdb reprocessed the multiplex PCR reads via MiXCR and lists one record per CDR3 protein. The top ten clones hold around 9.8% of a sample with fewer than 600,000 distinct CDR3 sequences, about 15% of them seen once. This clonotype was obtained from a woman in her thirties with Graves' ophthalmopathy. The chain joins TRBV12-3 or TRBV12-4 to TRBJ1-2; TRBD1 agrees at 7 bases. Sequencing was carried out using blood. DNA of the CDR3: TGTGCCAGCAGTCGGGACAGCAACTATGGCTACACCTTC. Translation: CASSRDSNYGYTF.